This TCR beta chain comes out of a study of blood T cell repertoires in COVID-19. In the original workflow: Quantification of nucleated cells was approximated via reference gene primer amplification. Clones were sequenced by immunoSEQ multiplex PCR, and TCRdb holds only the in-frame ones, with some missing. That table is the source of V, J and clone size, and D and trimming were worked out from the DNA. The sample carries 60,000 to 70,000 clones, around 87% recorded once. The Seattle site enrolled patients during active infection and followed them longitudinally. The CDR3 totals 14 residues. With 11 bases removed from V and 2 bases from J, the gap between germline ends came to 18 bases. The germline gives CDR1 LNHDA, CDR2 SQIVND (reference sequence).

The sequencing sample was made of peripheral blood. This receptor was taken from a man in his forties with COVID-19, enrolled during active disease. The chain employs TRBV19 and TRBJ1-1; D possibly corresponds to TRBD1 (6 bases). The CDR3 DNA is TGTGCCCGCCACCCGGGACACCTAAACACTGAAGCTTTCTTT. Translated, it gives CARHPGHLNTEAFF.